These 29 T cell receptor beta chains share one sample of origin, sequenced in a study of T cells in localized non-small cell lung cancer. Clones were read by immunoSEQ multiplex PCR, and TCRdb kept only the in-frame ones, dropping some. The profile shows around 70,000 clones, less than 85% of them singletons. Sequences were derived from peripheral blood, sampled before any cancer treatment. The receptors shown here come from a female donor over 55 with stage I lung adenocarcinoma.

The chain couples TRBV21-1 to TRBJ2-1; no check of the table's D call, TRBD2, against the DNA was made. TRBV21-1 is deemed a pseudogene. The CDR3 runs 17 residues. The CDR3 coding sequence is TGTGCCAGCAGCAAAGTTTGGGTTAGCGGGAGGTTCAATGAGCAGTTCTTC. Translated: CASSKVWVSGRFNEQFF.

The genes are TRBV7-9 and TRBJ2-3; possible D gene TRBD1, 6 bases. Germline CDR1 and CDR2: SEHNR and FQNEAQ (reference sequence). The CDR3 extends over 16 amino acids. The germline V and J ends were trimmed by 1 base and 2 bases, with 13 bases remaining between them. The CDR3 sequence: CASSLVQGSYTDTQYF. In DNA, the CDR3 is TGTGCCAGCAGCTTAGTTCAGGGGTCTTACACAGATACGCAGTATTTT.

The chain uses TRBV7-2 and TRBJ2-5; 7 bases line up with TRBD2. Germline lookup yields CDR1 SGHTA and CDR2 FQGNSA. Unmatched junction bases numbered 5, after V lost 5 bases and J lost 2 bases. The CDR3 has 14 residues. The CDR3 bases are TGTGCCAGCAGCGTACCTAGCGGTCAAGAGACCCAGTACTTC. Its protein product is CASSVPSGQETQYF.

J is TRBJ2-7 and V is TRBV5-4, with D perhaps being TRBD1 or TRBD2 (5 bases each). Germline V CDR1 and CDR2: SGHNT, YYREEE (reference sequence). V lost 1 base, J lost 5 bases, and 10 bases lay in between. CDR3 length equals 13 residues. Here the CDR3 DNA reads TGTGCCAGCAGCTTGAGAGGGACCCACGAGCAGTACTTC. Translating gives CASSLRGTHEQYF.

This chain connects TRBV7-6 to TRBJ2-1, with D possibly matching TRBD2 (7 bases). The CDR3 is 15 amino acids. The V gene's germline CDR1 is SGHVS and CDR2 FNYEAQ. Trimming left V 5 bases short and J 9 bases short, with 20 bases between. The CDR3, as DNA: TGTGCCAGCAGCACAGGGAGGGGAGAGGCCCGTGAGCAGTTCTTC. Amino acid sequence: CASSTGRGEAREQFF.

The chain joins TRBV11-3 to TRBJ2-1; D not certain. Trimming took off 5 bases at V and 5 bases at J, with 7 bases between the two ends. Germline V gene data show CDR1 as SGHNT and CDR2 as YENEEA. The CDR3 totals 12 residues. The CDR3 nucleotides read TGTGCCAGCAGCCAGGAGAACAATGAGCAGTTCTTC. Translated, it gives CASSQENNEQFF. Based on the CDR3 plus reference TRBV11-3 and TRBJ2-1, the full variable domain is EAGVVQSPRYKIIEKKQPVAFWCNPISGHNTLYWYLQNLGQGPELLIRYENEEAVDDSQLPKDRFSAERLKGVDSTLKIQPAELGDSAVYLCASSQENNEQFFGPGTRLTVL.

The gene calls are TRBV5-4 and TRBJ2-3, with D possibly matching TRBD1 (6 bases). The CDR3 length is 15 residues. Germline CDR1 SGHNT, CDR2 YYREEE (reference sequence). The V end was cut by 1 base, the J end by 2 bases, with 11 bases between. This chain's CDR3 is CASSLKQGDTDTQYF. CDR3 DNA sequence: TGTGCCAGCAGCTTGAAACAGGGTGACACAGATACGCAGTATTTT.

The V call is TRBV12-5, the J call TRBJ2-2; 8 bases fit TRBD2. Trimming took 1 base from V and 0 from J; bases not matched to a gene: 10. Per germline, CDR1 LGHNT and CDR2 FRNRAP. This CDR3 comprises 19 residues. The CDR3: CASGLASLSGGSNTGELFF. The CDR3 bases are TGTGCTAGTGGTTTGGCAAGTTTGTCGGGGGGGTCGAACACCGGGGAGCTGTTTTTT.

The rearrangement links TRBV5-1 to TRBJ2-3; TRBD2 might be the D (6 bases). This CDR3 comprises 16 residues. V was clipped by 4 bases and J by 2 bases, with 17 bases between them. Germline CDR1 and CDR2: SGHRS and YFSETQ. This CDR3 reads CASSTGGTSPTDTQYF. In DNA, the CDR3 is TGCGCCAGCAGCACCGGAGGTACTAGCCCCACAGATACGCAGTATTTT.

In DNA, the CDR3 is TGTGCCAGCAGCCAAGAGGGAGGCGAGGGGCGCACTGAAGCTTTCTTT. It yields the protein CASSQEGGEGRTEAFF. This chain uses TRBV4-2 with TRBJ1-1; perhaps TRBD1 as D (5 bases). The CDR3 extends over 16 amino acids. V lost 0 bases to trimming and J lost 4 bases, with 15 bases between them. Germline loops: CDR1 LGHNA, CDR2 YNFKEQ.

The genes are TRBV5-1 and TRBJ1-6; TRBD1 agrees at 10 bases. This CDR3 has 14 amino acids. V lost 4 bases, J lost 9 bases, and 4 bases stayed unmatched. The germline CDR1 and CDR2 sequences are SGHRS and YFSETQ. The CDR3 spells CASSPWTGGSPLHF. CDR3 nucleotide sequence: TGCGCCAGCAGCCCCTGGACAGGGGGTTCACCCCTCCACTTT.

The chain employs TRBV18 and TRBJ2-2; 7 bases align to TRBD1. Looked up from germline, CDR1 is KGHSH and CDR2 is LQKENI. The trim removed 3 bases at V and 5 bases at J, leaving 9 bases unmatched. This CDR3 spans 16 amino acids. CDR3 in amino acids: CASSPRQGEMTGELFF. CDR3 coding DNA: TGTGCCAGCTCACCCCGACAGGGAGAAATGACCGGGGAGCTGTTTTTT.

CDR3 nucleotides: TGTGCCGCCTCCGTTGTTGGGATGGGGACCGGGGAGCTGTTTTTT. This encodes CAASVVGMGTGELFF. V gene TRBV19 combines with J gene TRBJ2-2, with D unresolved. In germline, CDR1 is LNHDA, CDR2 SQIVND (reference sequence). The CDR3 runs to 15 residues. V lost 11 bases to trimming and J lost 5 bases, with 21 bases between them.

CDR3 protein: CASSDQGATNEKLFF. CDR3 DNA sequence: TGTGCCAGCAGTGACCAGGGGGCAACTAATGAAAAACTGTTTTTT. The V call is TRBV6-1, the J call TRBJ1-4; 7 bases fit TRBD1. The junction had 1 base not matched to a gene; V was cut back by 3 bases and J by 0 bases. The germline gives CDR1 MNHNS, CDR2 SASEGT. This CDR3 is built from 15 residues.

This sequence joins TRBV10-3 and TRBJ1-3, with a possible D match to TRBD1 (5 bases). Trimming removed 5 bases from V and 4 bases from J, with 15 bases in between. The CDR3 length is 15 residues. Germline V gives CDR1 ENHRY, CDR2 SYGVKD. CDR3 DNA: TGTGCCATCAGTCCGGAGGGGCTAGGGGGAAACACCATATATTTT. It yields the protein CAISPEGLGGNTIYF.

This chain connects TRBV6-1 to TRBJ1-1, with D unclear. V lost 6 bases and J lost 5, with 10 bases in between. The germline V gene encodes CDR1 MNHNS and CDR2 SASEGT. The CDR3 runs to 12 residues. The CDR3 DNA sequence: TGTGCCAGCAGCCGCGGACGGACTGAAGCTTTCTTT. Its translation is CASSRGRTEAFF.

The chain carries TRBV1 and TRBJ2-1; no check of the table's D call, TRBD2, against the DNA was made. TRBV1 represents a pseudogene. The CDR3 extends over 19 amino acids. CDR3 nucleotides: TGCACCAGCAGCCAAGATTGGACTAGCGGCCTGAGCTCCTACAATGAGCAGTTCTTC. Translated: CTSSQDWTSGLSSYNEQFF.

CDR3 in DNA: TGTGCCACTCGAAATAGACAGGGAAGAGCAGATACGCAGTATTTT. Translation gives CATRNRQGRADTQYF. J is TRBJ2-3 and V is TRBV19, with 7 bases aligning to TRBD1. The germline CDR1 and CDR2 sequences are LNHDA and SQIVND (reference sequence). With V trimmed by 10 bases and J by 4 bases, 14 bases remained unmatched. This CDR3 is 15 amino acids long.

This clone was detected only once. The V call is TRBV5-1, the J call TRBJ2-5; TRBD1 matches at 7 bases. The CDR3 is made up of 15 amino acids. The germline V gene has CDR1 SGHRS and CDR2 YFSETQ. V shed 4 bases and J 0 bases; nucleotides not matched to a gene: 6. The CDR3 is CASSIGTADQETQYF. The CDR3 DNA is TGCGCCAGCAGCATCGGGACAGCAGACCAAGAGACCCAGTACTTC.

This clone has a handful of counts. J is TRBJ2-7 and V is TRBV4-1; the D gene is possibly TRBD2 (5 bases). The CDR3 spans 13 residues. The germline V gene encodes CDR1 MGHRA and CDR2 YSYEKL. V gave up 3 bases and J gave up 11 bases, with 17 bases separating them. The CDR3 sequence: CASSQPKLGSKYF. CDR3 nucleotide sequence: TGCGCCAGCAGCCAGCCAAAGCTGGGGAGTAAGTACTTC.

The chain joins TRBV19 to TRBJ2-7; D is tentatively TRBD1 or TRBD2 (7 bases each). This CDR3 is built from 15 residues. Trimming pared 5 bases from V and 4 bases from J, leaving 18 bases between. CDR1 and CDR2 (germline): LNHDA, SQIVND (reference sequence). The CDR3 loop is CASSLRGDSLYEQYF. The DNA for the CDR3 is TGTGCCAGTAGTCTACGGGGGGACAGCCTTTACGAGCAGTACTTC.

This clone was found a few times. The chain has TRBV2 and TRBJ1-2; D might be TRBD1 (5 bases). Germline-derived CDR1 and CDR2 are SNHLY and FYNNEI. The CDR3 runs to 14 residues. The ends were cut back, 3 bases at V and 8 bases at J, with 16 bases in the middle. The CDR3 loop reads CASSELGLERGYTF. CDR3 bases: TGTGCCAGCAGTGAGTTGGGGCTGGAACGGGGCTACACCTTC.

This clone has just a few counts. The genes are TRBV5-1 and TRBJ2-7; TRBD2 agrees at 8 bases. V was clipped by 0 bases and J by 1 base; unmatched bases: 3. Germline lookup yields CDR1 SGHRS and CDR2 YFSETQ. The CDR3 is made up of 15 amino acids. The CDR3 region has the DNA TGCGCCAGCAGCTTGGTTAGCGGGGTTTCCTACGAGCAGTACTTC. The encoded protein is CASSLVSGVSYEQYF.

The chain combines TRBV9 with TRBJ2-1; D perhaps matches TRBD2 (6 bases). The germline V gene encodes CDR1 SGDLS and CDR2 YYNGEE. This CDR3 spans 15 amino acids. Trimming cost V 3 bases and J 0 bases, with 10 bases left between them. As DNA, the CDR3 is TGTGCCAGCAGCGCCGACGGGAGCTCCTACAATGAGCAGTTCTTC. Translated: CASSADGSSYNEQFF. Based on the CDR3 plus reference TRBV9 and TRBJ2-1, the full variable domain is DSGVTQTPKHLITATGQRVTLRCSPRSGDLSVYWYQQSLDQGLQFLIQYYNGEERAKGNILERFSAQQFPDLHSELNLSSLELGDSALYFCASSADGSSYNEQFFGPGTRLTVL.

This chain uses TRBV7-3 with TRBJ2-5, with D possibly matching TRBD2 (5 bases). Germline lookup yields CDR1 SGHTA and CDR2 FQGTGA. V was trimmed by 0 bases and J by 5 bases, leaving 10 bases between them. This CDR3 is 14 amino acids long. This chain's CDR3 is CASSLTLGSETQYF. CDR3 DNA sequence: TGTGCCAGCAGCTTAACGTTAGGGAGCGAGACCCAGTACTTC.

The chain's CDR3 is CASSNGQRETQYF. CDR3 DNA: TGTGCCAGCAGCAACGGACAGAGGGAGACCCAGTACTTC. The chain employs TRBV9 and TRBJ2-5; D perhaps matches TRBD1 (6 bases). CDR3 length: 13 residues. Trimming removed 4 bases at V and 5 bases at J, with 12 bases between. Germline loops: CDR1 SGDLS, CDR2 YYNGEE.

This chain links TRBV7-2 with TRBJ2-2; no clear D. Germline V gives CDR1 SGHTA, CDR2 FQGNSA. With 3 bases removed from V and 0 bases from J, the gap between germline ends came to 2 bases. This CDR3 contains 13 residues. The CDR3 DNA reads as TGTGCCAGCAGCTTTCCGAACACCGGGGAGCTGTTTTTT. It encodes CASSFPNTGELFF.

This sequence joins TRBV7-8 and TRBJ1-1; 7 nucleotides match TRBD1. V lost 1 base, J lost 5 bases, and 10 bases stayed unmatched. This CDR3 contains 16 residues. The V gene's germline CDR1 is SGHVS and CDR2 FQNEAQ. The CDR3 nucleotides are TGTGCCAGCAGCTTAGATACAGGGGTACGGGGGACTGAAGCTTTCTTT. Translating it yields CASSLDTGVRGTEAFF.

CDR3 in DNA: TGTGCCAGTAGTATTCAGGGGGCTATACAGCCCCAGCATTTT. Translated: CASSIQGAIQPQHF. The rearrangement joins TRBV19 to TRBJ1-5, with TRBD1 identical over 8 bases. Germline V gene data show CDR1 as LNHDA and CDR2 as SQIVND (reference sequence). The CDR3 runs to 14 residues. With 3 bases clipped from V and 7 bases from J, the junction kept 5 bases outside the gene matches.